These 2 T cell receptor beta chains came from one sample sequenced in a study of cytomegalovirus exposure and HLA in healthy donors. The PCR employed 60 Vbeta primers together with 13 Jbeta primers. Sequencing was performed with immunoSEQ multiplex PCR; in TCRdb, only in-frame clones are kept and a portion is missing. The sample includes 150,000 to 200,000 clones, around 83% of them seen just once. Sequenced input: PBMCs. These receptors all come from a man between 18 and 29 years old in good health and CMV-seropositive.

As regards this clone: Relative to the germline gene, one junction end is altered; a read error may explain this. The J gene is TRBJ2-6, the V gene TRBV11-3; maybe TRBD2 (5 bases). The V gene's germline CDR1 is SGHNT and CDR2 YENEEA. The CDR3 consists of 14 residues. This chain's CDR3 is CASSSWMGANGLTF. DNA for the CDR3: TGTGCCAGCAGCTCGTGGATGGGAGCCAACGGCCTGACTTTC.

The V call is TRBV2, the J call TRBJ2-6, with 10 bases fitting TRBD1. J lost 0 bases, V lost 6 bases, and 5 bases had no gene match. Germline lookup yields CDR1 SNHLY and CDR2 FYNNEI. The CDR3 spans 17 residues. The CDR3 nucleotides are TGTGCCAGCAGGGAGGACAGGGGGTACTCTGGGGCCAACGTCCTGACTTTC. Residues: CASREDRGYSGANVLTF. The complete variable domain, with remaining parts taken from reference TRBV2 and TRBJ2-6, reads EPEVTQTPSHQVTQMGQEVILRCVPISNHLYFYWYRQILGQKVEFLVSFYNNEISEKSEIFDDQFSVERPDGSNFTLKIRSTKLEDSAMYFCASREDRGYSGANVLTFGAGSRLTVL.